A single sample is the source of the 8 T cell receptor beta chains below, sequenced in a study of CD8 T cells in ankylosing spondylitis (dated by TCRdb to 2015 to 2018). The library relied on 5' RACE. Data came from an Illumina HiSeq 2500. The public reads were run again by TCRdb, first through fastp at Q25 and then through MiXCR, and only productive beta chains were kept. Every CDR3 protein is listed once, alongside the most common genes and DNA of its rows. For this sample the table gives approximately 250,000 distinct CDR3 sequences, of which 24% were detected only once. Around 0.64% of the sample rests with the top ten. Sequencing was done on a sample of blood, either unsorted or a sorted T cell fraction (not recorded which). The receptors stem from a male donor with ankylosing spondylitis or in good health (not recorded which).

V usage is TRBV10-3 and J usage is TRBJ2-3; D is uncertain. Trimming pared 10 bases from V and 1 base from J, leaving 6 bases between. This CDR3 comprises 11 residues. CDR1 ENHRY and CDR2 SYGVKD come from the germline V gene. The CDR3 reads CAKTRTDTQYF. The CDR3 DNA sequence: TGTGCCAAGACACGCACAGATACGCAGTATTTT.

CDR3 protein: CASSKGQSYNEQFF. The CDR3 region has the DNA TGTGCCAGCAGCAAGGGTCAGTCCTACAATGAGCAGTTCTTC. The rearrangement links TRBV7-6 to TRBJ2-1; D remains unclear. The germline CDR1 and CDR2 sequences are SGHVS and FNYEAQ. Trimming left V 5 bases short and J 1 base short, with 9 bases between. This CDR3 comprises 14 residues. Full variable domain (remainder filled in from reference TRBV7-6 and TRBJ2-1): GAGVSQSPRYKVTKRGQDVALRCDPISGHVSLYWYRQALGQGPEFLTYFNYEAQQDKSGLPNDRFSAERPEGSISTLTIQRTEQRDSAMYRCASSKGQSYNEQFFGPGTRLTVL.

J is TRBJ2-1 and V is TRBV27; D not resolved. In germline, CDR1 is MNHEY, CDR2 SMNVEV (reference sequence). CDR3 length equals 13 residues. The V end lost 3 bases, the J end lost 4 bases, and 7 bases lay between the germline ends. CDR3 amino acids: CASSLTTYNEQFF. DNA for the CDR3: TGTGCCAGCAGTTTGACGACTTACAATGAGCAGTTCTTC.

The rearrangement uses TRBV6-1 and TRBJ2-5; a weak D match, TRBD1 (5 bases). The length of the CDR3 is 13 residues. Germline CDR1 and CDR2: MNHNS and SASEGT. The V gene lost 6 bases and the J gene lost 5 bases, with 13 bases spanning the gap. The CDR3 DNA reads TGTGCCAGCAGACACCCAGGGCGCGAGACCCAGTACTTC. Encoded protein: CASRHPGRETQYF.

This clonotype appeared many times. The chain carries TRBV20-1 and TRBJ2-3, with TRBD2 matching 7 bases. In germline, CDR1 is DFQATT, CDR2 SNEGSKA (reference sequence). The CDR3 is 16 amino acids. V lost 3 bases, J lost 0 bases, and 9 bases stayed unmatched. The CDR3 is CSASRGAGTSTDTQYF. In DNA form, the CDR3 reads TGCAGTGCTAGCCGAGGAGCGGGGACTAGCACAGATACGCAGTATTTT.

The sample holds many counts of this clonotype. This chain links TRBV6-1 with TRBJ2-1, with D unresolved. V was shortened by 5 bases and J by 6 bases, with 17 bases between the two germline ends. This CDR3 contains 15 residues. Germline CDR1 is MNHNS and CDR2 is SASEGT. CDR3 residues: CASSPRLGTGNEQFF. The CDR3 DNA reads TGTGCCAGCAGTCCCCGCCTCGGAACGGGCAATGAGCAGTTCTTC.

The chain uses TRBV12-3 or TRBV12-4 and TRBJ1-6; weak D call: TRBD1 (6 bases). The length of the CDR3 is 13 residues. V dropped 6 bases and J dropped 6 bases, with 9 bases sitting between them. CDR3 amino acids: CASSRGPNSPLHF. The CDR3 nucleotides read TGTGCCAGCAGCCGGGGGCCTAATTCACCCCTCCACTTT.

The sample holds a few counts of this clonotype. The chain employs TRBV29-1 and TRBJ2-1; a weak D match, TRBD1 (5 bases). Germline CDR1 and CDR2: SQVTM and ANQGSEA. V was clipped by 3 bases and J by 2 bases, with 5 bases between them. CDR3 size: 12 residues. CDR3 nucleotide sequence: TGCAGCGTTGAGGACACCTACAATGAGCAGTTCTTC. Translated, it gives CSVEDTYNEQFF.